This entry lists 26 T cell receptor beta chains sequenced from one sample in a study of blood T cell repertoires in COVID-19. Assay used: immunoSEQ multiplex PCR; TCRdb lists only in-frame clones, some missing. The sample contains over 300,000 clones, 90% of which appear only once. Sequencing was carried out using peripheral blood. All receptors come from a man between 18 and 29 years old with active or convalescent COVID-19.

This clone was counted between two and nine times. The chain employs TRBV9 and TRBJ1-1; TRBD1 aligns across 10 bases. CDR3 length equals 14 residues. CDR1 and CDR2 from the germline V gene are SGDLS and YYNGEE. V was pared by 4 bases and J by 3 bases, with 3 bases of the junction left unmatched. The CDR3, as DNA: TGTGCCAGCAGCCTGGACAGGGGGGACACTGAAGCTTTCTTT. Residues: CASSLDRGDTEAFF.

The CDR3 nucleotides are TGCGCCAGCAGCACGACAGGGGTCACCGGGGAGCTGTTTTTT. It is translated as CASSTTGVTGELFF. The gene calls are TRBV5-1 and TRBJ2-2, with 8 bases that match TRBD1. V lost 4 bases, J lost 4 bases, and 3 bases stayed unmatched. CDR3 length: 14 amino acids. CDR1 and CDR2 (germline): SGHRS, YFSETQ.

This clone was detected once. J is TRBJ1-2 and V is TRBV2, with TRBD1 matching over 9 bases. Germline CDR1 reads SNHLY; CDR2 reads FYNNEI. V was clipped by 10 bases and J by 4 bases; unmatched bases: 13. CDR3 size: 15 residues. CDR3 sequence (DNA): TGTGCCAAAATCAGCGGGACAGGGAGTATCTATGGCTACACCTTC. Translated: CAKISGTGSIYGYTF.

This clone was counted between two and nine times. This chain uses TRBV19 with TRBJ1-2, with 9 bases lining up with TRBD1. Germline CDR1 and CDR2: LNHDA and SQIVND (reference sequence). V shed 5 bases, J shed 8 bases, and the junction held 6 bases outside the gene matches. The CDR3 length is 13 residues. The CDR3 loop reads CASSPRTGEGYTF. Here the CDR3 DNA reads TGTGCCAGTAGTCCGAGGACAGGGGAAGGCTACACCTTC. The whole variable domain, remainder taken from reference TRBV19 and TRBJ1-2, is DGGITQSPKYLFRKEGQNVTLSCEQNLNHDAMYWYRQDPGQGLRLIYYSQIVNDFQKGDIAEGYSVSREKKESFPLTVTSAQKNPTAFYLCASSPRTGEGYTFGSGTRLTVV.

This clone was observed once. The rearrangement links TRBV27 to TRBJ2-5; 9 bases agree with TRBD1. Germline trimming cut 4 bases from V and 9 bases from J; bases unmatched to any gene: 3. The CDR3 is made up of 12 amino acids. The germline V gene has CDR1 MNHEY and CDR2 SMNVEV (reference sequence). The CDR3 is CASSSQGAAQYF. Here the CDR3 DNA reads TGTGCCAGCAGTTCACAGGGGGCGGCCCAGTACTTC.

The chain has TRBV19 and TRBJ2-7, with D unresolved. CDR1 is LNHDA and CDR2 is SQIVND in the germline V gene (reference sequence). Deletions cut 6 bases from V and 0 bases from J, with 9 bases between. This CDR3 comprises 13 residues. The CDR3 loop reads CASRDLSSYEQYF. CDR3 in DNA: TGTGCCAGTAGAGATCTTAGCTCCTACGAGCAGTACTTC.

V gene TRBV5-1 combines with J gene TRBJ2-7, with D possibly matching TRBD2 (8 bases). The V gene's germline CDR1 is SGHRS and CDR2 YFSETQ. The CDR3 is made up of 15 amino acids. The germline V and J ends were trimmed by 4 bases and 8 bases, with 22 bases remaining between them. CDR3 nucleotides: TGCGCCAGCAGCCCCCCGGGAGGGACAGAGGCTCAGCAGTACTTC. It encodes CASSPPGGTEAQQYF.

V gene TRBV7-2 combines with J gene TRBJ1-1; D is ambiguous. Deletions cut 2 bases from V and 0 bases from J, with 10 bases between. The germline V gene encodes CDR1 SGHTA and CDR2 FQGNSA. The CDR3 is 15 residues long. This CDR3 reads CASSLLGIMNTEAFF. Here the CDR3 DNA reads TGTGCCAGCAGCTTACTCGGGATCATGAACACTGAAGCTTTCTTT.

In nucleotides, the CDR3 is TGTGCCAGCAGCTTGGGACAGGGGAAAGAGTTTAGCGGCAATCAGCCCCAGCATTTT. It translates to CASSLGQGKEFSGNQPQHF. The rearrangement links TRBV5-6 to TRBJ1-5, with 8 bases aligning to TRBD1. V was pared by 0 bases and J by 2 bases, with 13 bases of the junction left unmatched. The CDR3 consists of 19 residues. Germline assignment: CDR1 SGHDT and CDR2 YYEEEE.

The chain uses TRBV7-9 and TRBJ1-6, with 10 nucleotides matching TRBD1. The V segment lost 2 bases and the J segment 14 bases; nucleotides outside the gene matches: 12. This CDR3 comprises 16 residues. The germline gives CDR1 SEHNR, CDR2 FQNEAQ (reference sequence). The CDR3 protein is CASSLFGGQGESALHF. In DNA, the CDR3 is TGTGCCAGCAGCTTATTTGGCGGACAGGGGGAATCAGCCCTCCACTTT. Combining the CDR3 with reference TRBV7-9 and TRBJ1-6 gives the whole variable domain DTGVSQNPRHKITKRGQNVTFRCDPISEHNRLYWYRQTLGQGPEFLTYFQNEAQLEKSRLLSDRFSAERPKGSFSTLEIQRTEQGDSAMYLCASSLFGGQGESALHFGNGTRLTVT.

This chain links TRBV28 with TRBJ2-7, with D unresolved. The V gene lost 7 bases and the J gene lost 2 bases, with 12 bases spanning the gap. CDR3 length: 13 residues. CDR1 MDHEN and CDR2 SYDVKM come from the germline V gene. The CDR3 here is CASTTPRTYEQYF. CDR3 sequence (DNA): TGTGCCAGCACTACTCCTAGGACCTACGAGCAGTACTTC.

The rearrangement uses TRBV24-1 and TRBJ1-2; TRBD1 matches 9 bases. V lost 6 bases to trimming and J lost 8 bases; unmatched junction nucleotides: 6. The CDR3 contains 13 residues. Germline loops: CDR1 KGHDR, CDR2 SFDVKD. In nucleotides, the CDR3 is TGTGCCACCAGTCAAACAGGGGGCAGAGGCTACACCTTC. Protein product: CATSQTGGRGYTF.

This clone was observed a handful of times. Other DNA sequences from this sample encode an identical CDR3 as well. The chain joins TRBV9 to TRBJ2-2; D unclear. V dropped 3 bases and J dropped 5 bases, with 14 bases sitting between them. The CDR3 extends over 15 amino acids. Germline V gene lookup returns CDR1 SGDLS and CDR2 YYNGEE. CDR3 in amino acids: CASSAPLSRTGELFF. The CDR3 nucleotides are TGTGCCAGCAGCGCCCCCTTGAGTCGAACCGGGGAGCTGTTTTTT. Using reference TRBV9 and TRBJ2-2 for the parts outside the CDR3, the full variable domain is DSGVTQTPKHLITATGQRVTLRCSPRSGDLSVYWYQQSLDQGLQFLIQYYNGEERAKGNILERFSAQQFPDLHSELNLSSLELGDSALYFCASSAPLSRTGELFFGEGSRLTVL.

The chain uses TRBV6-4 and TRBJ2-1; TRBD2 matches 7 bases. Trimming cost V 6 bases and J 12 bases; bases outside gene matches: 20. CDR1 and CDR2 (germline): MRHNA, SNTAGT. CDR3 size: 16 residues. The CDR3 is CASSEYTNGGERVQFF. The CDR3 DNA sequence: TGTGCCAGCAGCGAATATACTAATGGGGGGGAAAGGGTGCAGTTCTTC.

The CDR3 bases are TGTGCCAGCAGCGTAGATCAGGGAAGAACTGGCGAGCAGTACTTC. It is translated as CASSVDQGRTGEQYF. The chain is built from TRBV9 and TRBJ2-7, with a possible D match to TRBD1 (5 bases). Per the germline V gene, CDR1 is SGDLS and CDR2 is YYNGEE. The V end lost 0 bases, the J end lost 6 bases, and 16 bases lay between the germline ends. The CDR3 length is 15 residues.

The V and J genes are TRBV2 and TRBJ2-5, with D tentatively TRBD2 (7 bases). Looked up from germline, CDR1 is SNHLY and CDR2 is FYNNEI. The CDR3 is made up of 14 amino acids. Trimming removed 7 bases at V and 6 bases at J, with 18 bases between. CDR3 nucleotides: TGTGCCAGCACTAAGGGGGGGTTGATAAAGACCCAGTACTTC. Protein product: CASTKGGLIKTQYF.

In DNA, the CDR3 is TGCGCCAGCAGTGAGTCGACTGCGATCCGCCCCTACGAGCAGTACTTC. Its protein product is CASSESTAIRPYEQYF. The chain links TRBV10-2 to TRBJ2-7; no clear D gene. Trimming cost V 0 bases and J 2 bases, with 14 bases left between them. The CDR3 has 16 amino acids. From germline, CDR1 is WSHSY and CDR2 SAAADI.

The chain combines TRBV27 with TRBJ1-2; no clear D. The CDR3 sequence is 14 residues long. The germline gives CDR1 MNHEY, CDR2 SMNVEV (reference sequence). V lost 6 bases, J lost 0 bases, and 11 bases lay in between. The CDR3 DNA reads TGTGCCAGCAGAGAGACTCGAGCTAACTATGGCTACACCTTC. This gives the protein CASRETRANYGYTF.

The V call is TRBV27, the J call TRBJ1-1; 11 bases align to TRBD1. From germline, CDR1 is MNHEY and CDR2 SMNVEV (reference sequence). The length of the CDR3 is 14 residues. V was clipped by 5 bases and J by 6 bases; unmatched bases: 5. The CDR3 loop reads CASSHGGQGAEAFF. The CDR3, as DNA: TGTGCCAGCAGTCACGGGGGACAGGGGGCTGAAGCTTTCTTT.

This chain links TRBV7-9 with TRBJ2-7; 7 nucleotides align to TRBD2. Germline CDR1 SEHNR, CDR2 FQNEAQ (reference sequence). J was trimmed by 3 bases and V by 4 bases; bases with no gene match: 12. The CDR3 spans 16 residues. CDR3 amino acids: CASSSNGLAALYEQYF. CDR3 nucleotides: TGTGCCAGCAGCTCCAACGGGCTAGCGGCACTCTACGAGCAGTACTTC.

This chain connects TRBV7-3 to TRBJ2-3, with 8 bases identical to TRBD2. The CDR3 is made up of 16 amino acids. Looked up from germline, CDR1 is SGHTA and CDR2 is FQGTGA. Trimming at V came to 0 bases and at J to 4 bases, leaving 6 bases not matched to a gene. The CDR3 protein is CASSLTGLVGADTQYF. The CDR3 DNA reads as TGTGCCAGCAGCTTAACGGGACTAGTAGGCGCAGATACGCAGTATTTT.

The rearrangement links TRBV28 to TRBJ1-4, with D unresolved. Germline lookup yields CDR1 MDHEN and CDR2 SYDVKM. This CDR3 has 13 amino acids. V lost 8 bases, J lost 6 bases, and 13 bases lay in between. This CDR3 reads CASERAFDEKLFF. As DNA, the CDR3 is TGTGCCAGCGAGCGAGCGTTCGATGAAAAACTGTTTTTT.

J is TRBJ1-3 and V is TRBV3-1 (or the pseudogene TRBV3-2), with TRBD1 matching 10 bases. There are 16 residues in the CDR3. Germline-derived CDR1 and CDR2 are LGHDT and YNNKEL (reference sequence). With V trimmed by 2 bases and J by 4 bases, 5 bases remained unmatched. CDR3: CASSQYDRGHGNTIYF. The CDR3 coding sequence is TGTGCCAGCAGCCAATATGACAGGGGGCACGGAAACACCATATATTTT.

This clone has more than one count but fewer than ten. This chain connects TRBV28 to TRBJ1-5, with TRBD1 as a possible D gene (5 bases). The CDR3 spans 16 residues. V gave up 7 bases and J gave up 0 bases, with 16 bases separating them. CDR1 and CDR2 from the germline V gene are MDHEN and SYDVKM. The CDR3 here is CASILLGGGSNQPQHF. The CDR3 DNA reads as TGTGCCAGCATCCTATTGGGGGGAGGTAGCAATCAGCCCCAGCATTTT.

This clone was seen just once. V usage is TRBV28 and J usage is TRBJ2-7; a weak D match, TRBD2 (6 bases). The germline gives CDR1 MDHEN, CDR2 SYDVKM. This CDR3 has 15 amino acids. Trimming removed 7 bases at V and 4 bases at J, with 20 bases between. The CDR3 nucleotides are TGTGCCAGCAATTTTTTCGGGGGAACAGAGTACGAGCAGTACTTC. This codes for CASNFFGGTEYEQYF.

This rearrangement joins TRBV28 to TRBJ2-7; D remains ambiguous. Trimming took off 3 bases at V and 3 bases at J, with 12 bases between the two ends. Looked up from germline, CDR1 is MDHEN and CDR2 is SYDVKM. This CDR3 has 14 amino acids. CDR3 sequence (DNA): TGTGCCAGCAGTTTTAATCTGGCCATCTACGAGCAGTACTTC. Its translation: CASSFNLAIYEQYF.